This T cell receptor beta chain was retrieved from a study of T cells in Graves' hyperthyroidism and ophthalmopathy. The overall study: The blood sample was taken at first diagnosis, before treatment began. Broader study findings: Ophthalmopathy was model-predicted a median around 6.7 months pre-onset. Blood also carried most thyroid clonotypes expanded above 0.001.

This clonotype was seen at least ten times. Its antigen remains unidentified. Investigators excluded patients with uncontrolled infection, other autoimmune disease, pregnancy or lactation. The CDR3 regions of TCR beta were amplified from RNA transcripts. The study used the HTBI primer set for a first-round RT-PCR of the TCR CDR3. One entry per CDR3 protein results from TCRdb running MiXCR on the multiplex PCR reads. The sample consists of roughly 180,000 distinct CDR3 sequences, about 9.4% of them appearing once. Trimming removed 4 bases at V and 8 bases at J, with 18 bases between. Germline lookup yields CDR1 SGHKS and CDR2 YYEKEE (reference sequence). CDR3 length: 15 amino acids.

The source of this sequence is a woman aged 18-29 years with Graves' hyperthyroidism that later progressed to Graves' ophthalmopathy. This rearrangement joins TRBV5-5 to TRBJ1-4, with D perhaps TRBD1 (5 bases). Sample: blood. The CDR3 is CASSASGRDREKLFF. As DNA, the CDR3 is TGTGCCAGCAGCGCTTCGGGGAGGGACCGGGAAAAACTGTTTTTT.